This TCR beta chain was identified during a study of T-cell reconstitution after alpha-beta-depleted transplantation in children (dated by TCRdb to the mid-2010s). Regarding the research as a whole: The study quantitatively tracked T-cell immune reconstitution after TCRalphabeta/CD19-depleted allogeneic hematopoietic cell transplantation in children using TCR repertoire profiling.

The CDR3 numbers 12 residues from cysteine through phenylalanine. Only the CDR3 DNA stays, 36 bases, in frame from base 1. The germline V gene (reference sequence) sets CDR1 to SEHNR and CDR2 to FQNEAQ. Trimming removed 1 base from V and 7 bases from J, leaving 8 bases between the germline ends. This clonotype has only a few counts. The clone's antigen remains unknown. Nothing much larger sits one base from this clone, and base qualities are not available. To prepare the library, PCR was applied. The sample was run on an Illumina HiSeq 2500. TCR library preparation used molecular barcoding, with unique molecular identifiers applied to normalize quantification of the TCRbeta repertoire. Through fastp at Q25 and MiXCR, TCRdb rebuilt clones from the public reads, retaining in-frame beta chains. Each record represents a unique CDR3 protein, reported with the most common genes and DNA among its rows. The sample table lists some 400,000 distinct CDR3 sequences, roughly 22% of them with a count of one. The ten largest clonotypes hold 3% to 4.5% of the sample.

The chain joins TRBV7-9 to TRBJ2-7; no D gene can be assigned with confidence. The receptor's source is a human donor who donated a stem cell graft to a child with acute myeloid leukemia. The sequenced sample was PBMCs from the stem cell graft donor, obtained from the stem cell graft. The nucleotide sequence is TGTGCCAGCAGCTTAGAAGCCCGAGAGCAGTACTTC. It is translated as CASSLEAREQYF.